Below, 9 T cell receptor beta chains from the same sample are listed, as sequenced in a study of spatial heterogeneity in lung cancer. Documented time point: blood at routine non-recurrence follow-up after resection. TCRdb ran MiXCR on the 5' RACE reads and lists one entry per CDR3 protein. This table holds 110,000 or so distinct CDR3 sequences, 10% to 12% found once. This material consisted of PBMCs, taken at follow-up. The receptor set was obtained from a female donor with early-stage non-small cell lung cancer.

This clonotype was counted at least ten times. The gene calls are TRBV20-1 and TRBJ2-3; TRBD1 is a possible D gene (6 bases). The CDR3 sequence is 15 residues long. Trimming took off 6 bases at V and 3 bases at J, with 19 bases between the two ends. Germline CDR1 DFQATT, CDR2 SNEGSKA (reference sequence). The CDR3, as DNA: TGCAGTGCCCTCAGGGGTGGCACCCCGACAGATACGCAGTATTTT. This codes for CSALRGGTPTDTQYF.

This clonotype was seen a few times. The chain combines TRBV3-1 with TRBJ1-2; no definite D call. The CDR3 has 14 amino acids. Trimming left V 0 bases short and J 4 bases short, with 9 bases between. The germline V gene has CDR1 LGHDT and CDR2 YNNKEL (reference sequence). The CDR3 loop reads CASSQDIRSYGYTF. In DNA, the CDR3 is TGTGCCAGCAGCCAAGATATCAGATCCTATGGCTACACCTTC.

This clonotype was observed a handful of times. J is TRBJ2-1 and V is TRBV12-3 or TRBV12-4; a weak D match, TRBD1 (5 bases). Trimming removed 6 bases from V and 0 bases from J, with 15 bases in between. CDR3 length: 16 amino acids. The CDR3 spells CASRPRQTGSYNEQFF. CDR3 sequence (DNA): TGTGCCAGCAGACCCCGACAGACTGGCTCCTACAATGAGCAGTTCTTC.

This chain joins TRBV20-1 and TRBJ2-2; TRBD2 aligns across 8 bases. The CDR3 has 17 amino acids. CDR1 is DFQATT, CDR2 SNEGSKA, per germline (reference sequence). V shed 0 bases, J shed 7 bases, and the junction held 13 bases outside the gene matches. CDR3 in amino acids: CSARDSSSGSLDGELFF. The DNA for the CDR3 is TGCAGTGCTAGAGATTCTTCCAGCGGGAGTCTCGACGGGGAGCTGTTTTTT.

The chain joins TRBV24-1 to TRBJ2-3; no clear D. Trimming removed 1 base from V and 1 base from J, with 8 bases in between. CDR1 and CDR2 (germline): KGHDR, SFDVKD. The CDR3 extends over 15 amino acids. CDR3 sequence: CATSDFTAGTDTQYF. Here the CDR3 DNA reads TGTGCCACCAGTGATTTCACGGCAGGCACAGATACGCAGTATTTT.

V is TRBV4-2 and J is TRBJ1-2; D gene uncertain. Germline V CDR1 and CDR2: LGHNA, YNFKEQ. V lost 1 base to trimming and J lost 4 bases, with 7 bases between them. This CDR3 is built from 13 residues. The CDR3 is CASSQGQIYGYTF. The CDR3 DNA sequence: TGTGCCAGCAGCCAAGGTCAGATCTATGGCTACACCTTC.

There are many counts of this clonotype. The rearrangement links TRBV28 to TRBJ1-1; D gene unclear. The CDR3 loop spans 11 amino acids. Germline values: CDR1 MDHEN, CDR2 SYDVKM. Trimming took 1 base from V and 8 from J, leaving 5 bases between them. In DNA form, the CDR3 reads TGTGCCAGCAGTTTATTGGGGGAAGCTTTCTTT. Its protein product is CASSLLGEAFF.

This clonotype was counted between two and nine times. The gene calls are TRBV18 and TRBJ2-1, with D perhaps matching TRBD2 (5 bases). Germline V lookup: CDR1 KGHSH, CDR2 LQKENI. Trimming stripped 6 bases from V and 7 bases from J, with 19 bases between. The CDR3 length is 15 residues. CDR3 amino acids: CASSLNPLSGNEQFF. DNA of the CDR3: TGTGCCAGCTCTCTGAATCCCCTCTCGGGGAATGAGCAGTTCTTC.

This clonotype was seen only a few times. This chain joins TRBV5-4 and TRBJ2-3, with TRBD2 matching over 12 bases. The CDR3 runs 15 residues. The V segment lost 5 bases and the J segment 6 bases; nucleotides outside the gene matches: 7. From germline, CDR1 is SGHNT and CDR2 YYREEE (reference sequence). The CDR3 spells CASSVRTSGKDTQYF. CDR3 nucleotides: TGTGCCAGCAGTGTGCGGACTAGCGGGAAGGATACGCAGTATTTT.